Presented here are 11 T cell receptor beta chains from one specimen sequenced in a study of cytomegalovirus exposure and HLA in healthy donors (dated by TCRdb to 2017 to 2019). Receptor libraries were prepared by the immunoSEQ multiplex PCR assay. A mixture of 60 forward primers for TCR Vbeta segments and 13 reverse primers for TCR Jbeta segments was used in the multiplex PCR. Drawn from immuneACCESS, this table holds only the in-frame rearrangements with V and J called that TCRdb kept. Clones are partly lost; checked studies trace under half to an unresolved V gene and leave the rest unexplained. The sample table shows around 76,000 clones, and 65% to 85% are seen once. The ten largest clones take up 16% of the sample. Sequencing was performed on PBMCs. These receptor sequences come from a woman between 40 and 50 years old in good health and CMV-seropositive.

In DNA, the CDR3 is TGTGCCAGTAATGAGGAGGGGTACACCGGCTACACCTTC. It yields the protein CASNEEGYTGYTF. The V call is TRBV19, the J call TRBJ1-2; possibly TRBD1 for D (5 bases). CDR3 size: 13 residues. Looked up from germline, CDR1 is LNHDA and CDR2 is SQIVND (reference sequence). Trimming cost V 7 bases and J 8 bases, with 17 bases left between them.

This CDR3 reads CASSAGTRNEQFF. The CDR3 DNA reads as TGCGCCAGCAGCGCCGGGACTCGGAATGAGCAGTTCTTC. The chain uses TRBV5-1 and TRBJ2-1, with D tentatively TRBD2 (6 bases). Germline CDR1 is SGHRS and CDR2 is YFSETQ. The CDR3 runs to 13 residues. V lost 4 bases and J 7 bases, leaving 12 bases between the germline ends.

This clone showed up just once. The CDR3 is CASSPDKGRVVFF. The CDR3 DNA reads TGTGCCAGTAGTCCGGACAAAGGGAGGGTGGTCTTCTTT. This chain links TRBV19 with TRBJ1-1; possible D gene TRBD1, 5 bases. V was cut by 5 bases and J by 14 bases, with 21 bases left in between. This CDR3 region has 13 residues. CDR1 is LNHDA and CDR2 is SQIVND in the germline V gene (reference sequence).

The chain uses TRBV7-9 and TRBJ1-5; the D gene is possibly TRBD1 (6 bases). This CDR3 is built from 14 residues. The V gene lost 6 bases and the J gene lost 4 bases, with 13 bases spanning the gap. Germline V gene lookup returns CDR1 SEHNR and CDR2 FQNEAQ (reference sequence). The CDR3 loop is CASRRGGENQPQHF. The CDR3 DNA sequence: TGTGCCAGCAGGAGGGGGGGGGAGAATCAGCCCCAGCATTTT.

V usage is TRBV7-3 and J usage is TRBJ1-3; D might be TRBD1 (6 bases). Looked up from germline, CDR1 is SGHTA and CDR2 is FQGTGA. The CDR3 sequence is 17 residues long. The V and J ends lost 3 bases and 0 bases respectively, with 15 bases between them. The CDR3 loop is CASSFHLRGPSGNTIYF. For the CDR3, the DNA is TGTGCCAGCAGCTTTCATCTGCGGGGGCCCTCTGGAAACACCATATATTTT.

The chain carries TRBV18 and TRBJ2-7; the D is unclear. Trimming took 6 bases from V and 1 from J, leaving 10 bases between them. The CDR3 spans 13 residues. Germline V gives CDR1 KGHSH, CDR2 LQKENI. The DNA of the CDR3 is TGTGCCAGCTCCCAAGCCATTTCCTACGAGCAGTACTTC. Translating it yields CASSQAISYEQYF.

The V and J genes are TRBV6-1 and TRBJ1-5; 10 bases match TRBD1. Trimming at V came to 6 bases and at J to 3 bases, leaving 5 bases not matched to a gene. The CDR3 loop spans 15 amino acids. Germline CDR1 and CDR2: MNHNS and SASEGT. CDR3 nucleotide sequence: TGTGCCAGCAGCGCCGGGACAGGGGCCAATCAGCCCCAGCATTTT. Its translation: CASSAGTGANQPQHF.

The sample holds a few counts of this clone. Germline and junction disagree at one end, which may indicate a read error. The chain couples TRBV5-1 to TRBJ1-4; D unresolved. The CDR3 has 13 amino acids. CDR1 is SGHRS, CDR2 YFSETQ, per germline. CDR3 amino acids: CARSFTRNEKLFF. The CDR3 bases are TGCGCCAGAAGCTTCACGCGAAACGAAAAACTGTTTTTT.

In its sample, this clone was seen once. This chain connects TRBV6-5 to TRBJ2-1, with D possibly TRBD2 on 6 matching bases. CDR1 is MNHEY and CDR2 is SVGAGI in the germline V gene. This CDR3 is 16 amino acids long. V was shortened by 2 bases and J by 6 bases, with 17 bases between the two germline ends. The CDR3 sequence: CASSYGQLAGFNEQFF. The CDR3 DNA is TGTGCCAGCAGTTACGGCCAACTAGCAGGCTTCAATGAGCAGTTCTTC.

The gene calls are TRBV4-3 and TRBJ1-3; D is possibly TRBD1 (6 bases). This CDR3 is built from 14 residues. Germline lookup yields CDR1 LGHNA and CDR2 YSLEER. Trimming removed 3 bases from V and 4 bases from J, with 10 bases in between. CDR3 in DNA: TGCGCCAGCAGCCAGGGACACTCCGGAAACACCATATATTTT. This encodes CASSQGHSGNTIYF.

The CDR3 loop is CASRTGTSNQPQHF. For the CDR3, the DNA is TGTGCCAGCCGCACAGGGACTAGCAATCAGCCCCAGCATTTT. This chain joins TRBV27 and TRBJ1-5; TRBD1 might be the D (6 bases). The CDR3 is 14 residues long. The V end lost 8 bases, the J end lost 0 bases, and 11 bases lay between the germline ends. Germline-derived CDR1 and CDR2 are MNHEY and SMNVEV (reference sequence).